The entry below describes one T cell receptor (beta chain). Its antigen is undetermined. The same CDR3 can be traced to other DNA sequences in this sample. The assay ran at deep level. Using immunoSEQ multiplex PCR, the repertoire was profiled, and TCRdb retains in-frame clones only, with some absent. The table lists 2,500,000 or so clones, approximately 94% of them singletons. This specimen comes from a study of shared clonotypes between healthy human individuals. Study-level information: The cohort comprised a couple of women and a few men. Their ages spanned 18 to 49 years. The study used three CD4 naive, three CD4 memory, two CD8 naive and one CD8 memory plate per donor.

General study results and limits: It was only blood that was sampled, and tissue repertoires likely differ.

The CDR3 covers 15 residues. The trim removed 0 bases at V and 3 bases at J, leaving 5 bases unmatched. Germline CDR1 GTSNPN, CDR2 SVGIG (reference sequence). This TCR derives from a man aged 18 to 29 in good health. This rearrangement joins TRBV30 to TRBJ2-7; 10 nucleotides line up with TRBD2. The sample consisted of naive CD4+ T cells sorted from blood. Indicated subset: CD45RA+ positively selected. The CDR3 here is CAWSVRLAGGYEQYF. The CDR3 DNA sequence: TGTGCCTGGAGTGTACGACTAGCGGGCGGCTACGAGCAGTACTTC.